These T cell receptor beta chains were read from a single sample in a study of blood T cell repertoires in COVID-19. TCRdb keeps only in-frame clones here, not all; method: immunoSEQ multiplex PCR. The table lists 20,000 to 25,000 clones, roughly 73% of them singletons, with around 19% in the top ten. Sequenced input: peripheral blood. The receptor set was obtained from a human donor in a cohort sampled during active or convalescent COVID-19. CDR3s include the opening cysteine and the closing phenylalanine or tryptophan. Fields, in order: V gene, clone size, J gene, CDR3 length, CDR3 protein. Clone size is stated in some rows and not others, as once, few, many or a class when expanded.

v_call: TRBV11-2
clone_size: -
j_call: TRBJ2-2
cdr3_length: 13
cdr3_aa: CASSWESAGELFF

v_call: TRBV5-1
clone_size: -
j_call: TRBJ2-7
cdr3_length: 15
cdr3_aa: CASSGDRGPPYEQYF

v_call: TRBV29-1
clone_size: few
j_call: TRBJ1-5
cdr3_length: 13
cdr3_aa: CSVGQGENQPQHF

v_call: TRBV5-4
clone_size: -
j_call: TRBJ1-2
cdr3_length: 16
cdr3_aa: CASSPGQGANNYGYTF

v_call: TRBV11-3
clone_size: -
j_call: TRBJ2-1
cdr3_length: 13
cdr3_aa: CASTQGVGNEQFF

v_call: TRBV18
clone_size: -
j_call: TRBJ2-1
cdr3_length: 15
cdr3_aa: CASSRGLGGEGEQFF

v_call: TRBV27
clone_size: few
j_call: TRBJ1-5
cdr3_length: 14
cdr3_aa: CASSFRGLNQPQHF

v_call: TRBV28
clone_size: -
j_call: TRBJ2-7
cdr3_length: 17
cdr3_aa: CASSSPSGRVSPYEQYF

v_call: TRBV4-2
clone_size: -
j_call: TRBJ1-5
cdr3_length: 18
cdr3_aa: CASSQEPRTGYSNQPQHF

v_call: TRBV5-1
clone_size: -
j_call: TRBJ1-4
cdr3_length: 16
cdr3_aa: CASSFQGQGQNEKLFF

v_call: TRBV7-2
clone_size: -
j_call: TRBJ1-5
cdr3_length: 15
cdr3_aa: CASDQGGTINQPQHF

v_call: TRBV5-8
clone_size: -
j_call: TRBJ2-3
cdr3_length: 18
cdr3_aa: CASSLETLAGGRTDTQYF

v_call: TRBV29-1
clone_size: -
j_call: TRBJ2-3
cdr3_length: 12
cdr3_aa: CSVEDRGAGQYF

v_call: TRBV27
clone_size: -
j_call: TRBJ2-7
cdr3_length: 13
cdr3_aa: CASSRTLSYEQYF

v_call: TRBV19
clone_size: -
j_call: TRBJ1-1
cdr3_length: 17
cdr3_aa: CASSIDRLGQGNTEAFF

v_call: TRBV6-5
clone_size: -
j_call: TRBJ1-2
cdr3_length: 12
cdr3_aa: CASSTGGGGYTF

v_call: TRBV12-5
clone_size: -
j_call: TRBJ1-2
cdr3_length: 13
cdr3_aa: CASGLYTNYGYTF

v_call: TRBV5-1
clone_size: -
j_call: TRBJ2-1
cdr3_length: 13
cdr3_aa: CASSFGLKNEQFF

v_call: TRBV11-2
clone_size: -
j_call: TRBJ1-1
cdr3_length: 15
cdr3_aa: CASSLGQSGVQEAFF

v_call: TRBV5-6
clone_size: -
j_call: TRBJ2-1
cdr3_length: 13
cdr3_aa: CASRIVRNNEQFF

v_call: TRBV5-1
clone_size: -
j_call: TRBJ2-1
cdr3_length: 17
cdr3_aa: CASSLVAGGTGNNEQFF

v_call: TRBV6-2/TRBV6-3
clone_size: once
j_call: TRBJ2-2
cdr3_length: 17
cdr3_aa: CASSHWTSGRNTGELFF

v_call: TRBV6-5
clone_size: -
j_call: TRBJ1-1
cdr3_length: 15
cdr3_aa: CASSLEGARGTEAFF

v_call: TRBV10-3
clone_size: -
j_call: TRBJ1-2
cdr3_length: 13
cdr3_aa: CAISEYSAYGYTF

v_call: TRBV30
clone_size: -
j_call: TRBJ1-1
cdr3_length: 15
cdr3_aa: CAWTSLGVMNTEAFF

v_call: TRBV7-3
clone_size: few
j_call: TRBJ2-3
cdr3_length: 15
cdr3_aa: CASSPLAGGPDTQYF

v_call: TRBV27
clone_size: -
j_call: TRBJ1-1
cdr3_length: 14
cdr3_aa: CASSLGTVDTEAFF

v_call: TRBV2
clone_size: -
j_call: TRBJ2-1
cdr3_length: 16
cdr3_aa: CASSQAGTSGRIEQFF

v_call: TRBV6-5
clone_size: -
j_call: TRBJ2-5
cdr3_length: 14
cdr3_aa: CASSFEREGETQYF

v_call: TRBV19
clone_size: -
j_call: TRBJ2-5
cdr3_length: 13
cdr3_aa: CAFRDRGGETQYF

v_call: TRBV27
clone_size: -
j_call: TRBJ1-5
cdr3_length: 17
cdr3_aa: CASSFLGQGASNQPQHF

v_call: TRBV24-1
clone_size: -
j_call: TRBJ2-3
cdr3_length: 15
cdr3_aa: CATSDYGGTTDTQYF

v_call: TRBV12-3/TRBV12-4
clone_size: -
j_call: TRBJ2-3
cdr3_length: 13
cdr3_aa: CASKDRVTDTQYF

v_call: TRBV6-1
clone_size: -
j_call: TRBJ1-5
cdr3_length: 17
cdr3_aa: CASSAWLTGGLDQPQHF

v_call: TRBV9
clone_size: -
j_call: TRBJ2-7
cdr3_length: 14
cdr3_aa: CASSRQGSLYEQYF

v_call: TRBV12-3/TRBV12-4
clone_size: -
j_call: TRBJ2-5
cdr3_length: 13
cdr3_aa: CASSPLAWETQYF

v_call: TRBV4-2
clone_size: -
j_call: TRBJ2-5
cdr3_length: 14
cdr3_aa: CASSQGASRETQYF

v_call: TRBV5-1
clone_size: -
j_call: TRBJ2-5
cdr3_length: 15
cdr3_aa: CASSFGLAGQETQYF

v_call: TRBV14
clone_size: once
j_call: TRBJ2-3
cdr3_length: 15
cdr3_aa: CASSQLLDPTDTQYF

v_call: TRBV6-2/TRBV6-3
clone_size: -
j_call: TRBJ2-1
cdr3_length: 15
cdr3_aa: CASSYRGSLYNEQFF